The entry below gives a single T cell receptor beta chain sequence along with its context. Trimming took 6 bases from V and 10 from J; bases not matched to a gene: 5. The CDR3 covers 11 residues. Looked up from germline, CDR1 is DFQATT and CDR2 is SNEGSKA (reference sequence). The data derive from a study of cytomegalovirus exposure and HLA in healthy donors. With 60 Vbeta and 13 Jbeta primers, the PCR was carried out. Only in-frame clones appear in the TCRdb table, and some are missing; sequencing was by immunoSEQ multiplex PCR. The top ten hold under 4% of the sample, which has about 97,000 clones, over 60% seen once.

V and J are TRBV20-1 and TRBJ1-4; 7 nucleotides line up with TRBD1. The sequence derives from a male donor in good health and CMV-seropositive. Sequencing was carried out using PBMCs. Here the CDR3 DNA reads TGCAGTGCCGGACGACAGGGAAAACTGTTTTTT. Translating it yields CSAGRQGKLFF.